One sample yielded the 21 T cell receptor beta chains listed below, sequenced in a study of cytomegalovirus exposure and HLA in healthy donors. Primers for the PCR totalled 60 Vbeta and 13 Jbeta. The table came from immunoSEQ multiplex PCR; TCRdb's copy has only in-frame clones and leaves some out. The profile shows approximately 170,000 clones, about three quarters of them singletons. Sequenced: PBMCs. The receptor set was obtained from a middle-aged woman in good health and CMV-seropositive.

V gene TRBV11-2 combines with J gene TRBJ2-5, with D possibly being TRBD1 (6 bases). This CDR3 is 14 amino acids long. Germline CDR1 reads SGHAT; CDR2 reads FQNNGV. The V gene lost 11 bases and the J gene lost 2 bases, with 18 bases spanning the gap. CDR3 sequence reads: CASQMSGQQETQYF. CDR3 nucleotides: TGTGCCTCTCAAATGTCGGGACAACAAGAGACCCAGTACTTC. Filled out from reference TRBV11-2 and TRBJ2-5, the complete variable domain reads EAGVAQSPRYKIIEKRQSVAFWCNPISGHATLYWYQQILGQGPKLLIQFQNNGVVDDSQLPKDRFSAERLKGVDSTLKIQPAKLEDSAVYLCASQMSGQQETQYFGPGTRLLVL.

The CDR3 coding sequence is TGTGCCAGCAGTCTTATAGCGGGGCCTACAGATACGCAGTATTTT. As protein: CASSLIAGPTDTQYF. The chain employs TRBV6-5 and TRBJ2-3, with 8 bases fitting TRBD2. CDR3 length equals 15 residues. Germline CDR1 reads MNHEY; CDR2 reads SVGAGI. J gave up 3 bases and V 5 bases, and 7 bases lay outside the gene matches.

The V gene is TRBV28, the J gene TRBJ1-1, with 10 bases fitting TRBD1. Germline CDR1 is MDHEN and CDR2 is SYDVKM. V dropped 1 base and J dropped 7; count of bases not matched to a gene: 6. The CDR3 runs to 15 residues. This chain's CDR3 is CASSLYRQGAGEAFF. CDR3 in DNA: TGTGCCAGCAGTTTATATCGACAGGGGGCTGGTGAAGCTTTCTTT.

V is TRBV5-6 and J is TRBJ2-4; 8 bases align to TRBD1. The J segment lost 7 bases and the V segment lost 0 bases, leaving 6 bases of the junction unmatched. CDR3 length: 15 residues. Germline V gene sequence: CDR1 SGHDT, CDR2 YYEEEE. In DNA form, the CDR3 reads TGTGCCAGCAGCTTGGATGGACAGGGTTGGAACATTCAGTACTTC. Protein sequence: CASSLDGQGWNIQYF.

The rearrangement links TRBV30 to TRBJ1-2, with unresolved D. Trimming took 5 bases from V and 1 from J, leaving 11 bases between them. The CDR3 consists of 13 residues. From germline, CDR1 is GTSNPN and CDR2 SVGIG (reference sequence). Here the CDR3 DNA reads TGTGCCTGGTCCTATACTGGTAACTATGGCTACACCTTC. Residues: CAWSYTGNYGYTF.

On this clone: One end of the junction does not line up with germline, which may come from a read error. The chain is built from TRBV6-1 and TRBJ2-6; D possibly corresponds to TRBD2 (5 bases). This CDR3 spans 15 amino acids. The V gene's germline CDR1 is MNHNS and CDR2 SASEGT. The CDR3 reads CASIGVAGWANGLTF. The CDR3 DNA reads TGTGCCAGCATCGGGGTCGCAGGCTGGGCCAACGGCCTGACTTTC.

The V and J genes are TRBV6-6 and TRBJ1-5; TRBD1 matches 8 bases. The CDR3 runs 13 residues. Germline assignment: CDR1 MNHNY and CDR2 SVGAGI (reference sequence). V was clipped by 9 bases and J by 4 bases; unmatched bases: 5. CDR3: CASTGGGNQPQHF. CDR3 bases: TGTGCCAGTACAGGGGGTGGGAATCAGCCCCAGCATTTT.

The V call is TRBV7-2, the J call TRBJ2-7; 10 bases map to TRBD2. The length of the CDR3 is 17 residues. The junction had 5 bases not matched to a gene; V was cut back by 0 bases and J by 0 bases. CDR1 and CDR2 from the germline V gene are SGHTA and FQGNSA. CDR3: CASSLASGGSSSYEQYF. The CDR3 nucleotides read TGTGCCAGCAGCTTAGCTAGCGGGGGGTCTAGCTCCTACGAGCAGTACTTC.

A few counts support this clone. The chain carries TRBV2 and TRBJ1-1; 8 bases map to TRBD1. V lost 5 bases to trimming and J lost 1 base; unmatched junction nucleotides: 12. This CDR3 spans 17 amino acids. In germline, CDR1 is SNHLY, CDR2 FYNNEI. CDR3 residues: CASSRTSDRGGNTEAFF. CDR3 coding DNA: TGTGCCAGCAGTAGAACCTCCGACAGGGGAGGGAACACTGAAGCTTTCTTT.

The chain links TRBV7-8 to TRBJ1-1; TRBD1 might be the D (6 bases). The CDR3 sequence is 13 residues long. Between the trimmed V and J ends, which lost 2 bases and 5 bases, there was a span of 9 bases. The V gene's germline CDR1 is SGHVS and CDR2 FQNEAQ. Here the CDR3 reads CASSLKGGTEAFF. The CDR3 DNA reads TGTGCCAGCAGCTTAAAGGGGGGGACTGAAGCTTTCTTT.

The genes are TRBV5-6 and TRBJ2-3; D might be TRBD2 (7 bases). CDR1 and CDR2 from the germline V gene are SGHDT and YYEEEE. Between the trimmed V and J ends, which lost 4 bases and 2 bases, there was a span of 17 bases. The CDR3 loop spans 16 amino acids. The CDR3 region has the DNA TGTGCCAGCAGCCTAGATCGGGGGGCCACCACAGATACGCAGTATTTT. Protein product: CASSLDRGATTDTQYF.

This chain links TRBV5-4 with TRBJ2-3; tentatively, D is TRBD1 (6 bases). Trimming pared 0 bases from V and 4 bases from J, leaving 12 bases between. The CDR3 loop spans 15 amino acids. CDR1 is SGHNT, CDR2 YYREEE, per germline (reference sequence). DNA of the CDR3: TGTGCCAGCAGCTTGGGGGGGCTTAGGGCAGATACGCAGTATTTT. Amino acids: CASSLGGLRADTQYF.

The chain has TRBV5-1 and TRBJ2-5, with TRBD2 identical over 13 bases. CDR1 SGHRS and CDR2 YFSETQ come from the germline V gene. Trimming took 4 bases from V and 4 from J; bases not matched to a gene: 13. The CDR3 is 18 amino acids. Written as DNA, the CDR3 is TGCGCCAGCAGCCCCTATACTACTAGCGGGGGGGCCTTAGAGACCCAGTACTTC. It codes for CASSPYTTSGGALETQYF.

A note on this clone: Compared with germline, one end of the junction differs, possibly owing to a read error. The chain carries TRBV9 and TRBJ2-2; D may be TRBD2 (5 bases). This CDR3 has 14 residues. Germline CDR1 reads SGDLS; CDR2 reads YYNGEE. The CDR3 DNA sequence: TGTGCCAGCAGCGTAGGGACCAATACCGGGGAACTGTTTTTT. Encoded protein: CASSVGTNTGELFF.

This clone showed up just once. The gene calls are TRBV19 and TRBJ1-6; 11 bases match TRBD1. Germline values: CDR1 LNHDA, CDR2 SQIVND (reference sequence). The J segment lost 9 bases and the V segment lost 8 bases, leaving 6 bases of the junction unmatched. The CDR3 runs to 14 residues. Written as DNA, the CDR3 is TGTGCCAGTCACGGACAGGGGGCCTTTTCACCCCTCCACTTT. It is translated as CASHGQGAFSPLHF.

The CDR3 DNA reads as TGTGCCAGTAGTCCCCGACCGGGAGCCCATTATTCACCCCTCCACTTT. Its protein product is CASSPRPGAHYSPLHF. V gene TRBV19 combines with J gene TRBJ1-6; D gene ambiguous. This CDR3 is built from 16 residues. Germline lookup yields CDR1 LNHDA and CDR2 SQIVND (reference sequence). The V end lost 5 bases, the J end lost 8 bases, and 19 bases lay between the germline ends.

The rearrangement joins TRBV13 to TRBJ2-7; the match to TRBD1 covers 9 bases. The V segment lost 5 bases and the J segment 4 bases; nucleotides outside the gene matches: 9. This CDR3 region has 15 residues. Per germline, CDR1 PRHDT and CDR2 FYEKMQ (reference sequence). The CDR3 DNA follows: TGTGCCAGCAGCCCAAGCGGACAGGGGACTTACGAGCAGTACTTC. As protein: CASSPSGQGTYEQYF.

V is TRBV10-1 and J is TRBJ1-1; 9 nucleotides agree with TRBD1. This CDR3 has 13 residues. Germline V gene data show CDR1 as WNHNN and CDR2 as SYGVQD (reference sequence). V was pared by 6 bases and J by 2 bases, with 1 base of the junction left unmatched. This CDR3 is CASRGQGNTEAFF. The CDR3 coding sequence is TGCGCCAGCAGGGGACAGGGAAACACTGAAGCTTTCTTT.

V gene TRBV6-1 combines with J gene TRBJ2-1; 7 bases are a match to TRBD2. The CDR3 has 15 residues. Germline CDR1 and CDR2: MNHNS and SASEGT. V was clipped by 3 bases and J by 0 bases; unmatched bases: 2. CDR3 sequence reads: CASSEQRGSYNEQFF. In DNA, the CDR3 is TGTGCCAGCAGTGAGCAGCGGGGCTCCTACAATGAGCAGTTCTTC.

The V call is TRBV5-1, the J call TRBJ1-4; D is possibly TRBD1 (6 bases). Germline CDR1 reads SGHRS; CDR2 reads YFSETQ. The CDR3 consists of 14 residues. Trimming removed 2 bases at V and 4 bases at J, with 9 bases between. CDR3 nucleotides: TGCGCCAGCAGCTTAGGGGGTGTTAATGAAAAACTGTTTTTT. It specifies CASSLGGVNEKLFF.

J is TRBJ2-1 and V is TRBV11-3; D is ambiguous. The CDR3 loop spans 15 amino acids. Germline V gives CDR1 SGHNT, CDR2 YENEEA. With 2 bases removed from V and 7 bases from J, the gap between germline ends came to 15 bases. This CDR3 reads CASSLYAASRNEQFF. In DNA, the CDR3 is TGTGCCAGCAGCTTATACGCGGCGAGCCGGAATGAGCAGTTCTTC. Full variable domain (remainder filled in from reference TRBV11-3 and TRBJ2-1): EAGVVQSPRYKIIEKKQPVAFWCNPISGHNTLYWYLQNLGQGPELLIRYENEEAVDDSQLPKDRFSAERLKGVDSTLKIQPAELGDSAVYLCASSLYAASRNEQFFGPGTRLTVL.